This T cell receptor (beta chain) was observed in a study of blood T cell repertoires in COVID-19. Turning to the study itself: Some COVID-19 samples were acute and others convalescent; all came from the United States, Italy and Spain. Sources were T cells, B-cell-depleted T cells, or PBMCs; the material itself was cDNA or gDNA.

Under the authors' procedure: The assay estimated nucleated cells by amplifying reference gene primers. Clones were read by immunoSEQ multiplex PCR, and TCRdb kept only the in-frame ones, dropping some. V and J calls plus clone size are reproduced from that table; the DNA served to infer D and trimming. The table shows roughly 200,000 clones, with 88% occurring only once. In this sample, this clone turned up once. The material sequenced was peripheral blood. The clonotype comes from a man in his 70s with acute or convalescent COVID-19.

CDR3 in DNA: TGTGCCAGCAGTGAAGCGCTTCTGGGACAGAATTCACCCCTCCACTTT. Its translation is CASSEALLGQNSPLHF. V is TRBV2 and J is TRBJ1-6; 7 nucleotides align to TRBD1. The CDR3 has 16 residues. V shed 0 bases, J shed 7 bases, and the junction held 6 bases outside the gene matches. Germline CDR1 and CDR2: SNHLY and FYNNEI.